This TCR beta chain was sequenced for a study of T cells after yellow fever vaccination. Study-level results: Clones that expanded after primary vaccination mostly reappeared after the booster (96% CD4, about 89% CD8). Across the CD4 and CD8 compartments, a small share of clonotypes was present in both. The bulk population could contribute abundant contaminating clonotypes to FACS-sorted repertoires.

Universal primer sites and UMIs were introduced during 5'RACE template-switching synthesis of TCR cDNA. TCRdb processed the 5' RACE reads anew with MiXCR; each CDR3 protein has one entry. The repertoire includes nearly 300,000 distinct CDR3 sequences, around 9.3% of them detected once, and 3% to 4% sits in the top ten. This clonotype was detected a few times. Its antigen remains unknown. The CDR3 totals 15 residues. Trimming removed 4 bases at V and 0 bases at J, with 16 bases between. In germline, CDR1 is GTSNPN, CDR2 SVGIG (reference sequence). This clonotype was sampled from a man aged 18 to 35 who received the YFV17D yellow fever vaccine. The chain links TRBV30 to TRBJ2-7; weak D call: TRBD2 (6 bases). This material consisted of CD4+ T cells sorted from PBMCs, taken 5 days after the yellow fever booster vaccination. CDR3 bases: TGTGCCTGGAAACTGAGGAGGGTGACCTCCTACGAGCAGTACTTC. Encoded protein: CAWKLRRVTSYEQYF.